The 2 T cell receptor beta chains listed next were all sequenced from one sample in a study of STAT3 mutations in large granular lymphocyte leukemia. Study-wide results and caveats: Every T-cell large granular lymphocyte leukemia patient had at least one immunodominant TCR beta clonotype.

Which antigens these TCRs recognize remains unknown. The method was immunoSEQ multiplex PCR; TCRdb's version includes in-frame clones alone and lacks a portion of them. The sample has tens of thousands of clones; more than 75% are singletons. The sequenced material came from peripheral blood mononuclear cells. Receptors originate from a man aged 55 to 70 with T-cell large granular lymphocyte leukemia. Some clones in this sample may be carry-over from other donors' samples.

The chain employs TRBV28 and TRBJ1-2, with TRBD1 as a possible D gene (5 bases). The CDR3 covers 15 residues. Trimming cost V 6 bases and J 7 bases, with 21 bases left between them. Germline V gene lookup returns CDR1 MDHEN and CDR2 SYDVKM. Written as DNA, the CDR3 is TGTGCCAGCAGCAACCAAGGGGCAGGGTCCTTTGGCTACACCTTC. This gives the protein CASSNQGAGSFGYTF.

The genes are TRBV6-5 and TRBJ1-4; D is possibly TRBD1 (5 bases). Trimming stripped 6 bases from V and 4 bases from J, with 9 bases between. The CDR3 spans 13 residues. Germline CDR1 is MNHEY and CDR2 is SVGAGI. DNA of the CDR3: TGTGCCAGCAGAATTGACAGTAATGAAAAACTGTTTTTT. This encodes CASRIDSNEKLFF.